These T cell receptor beta chains were read from a single sample in a study of blood T cell repertoires in COVID-19. Profiled with immunoSEQ multiplex PCR; TCRdb holds only in-frame clones, not every one. The sample lists 190,000 or so clones, more than 65% occurring once. Sample: PBMCs or T cells enriched from blood (not recorded which). All receptors come from a man aged 35-49 years who had recovered from COVID-19. The CDR3 runs from the conserved cysteine through the conserved F or W. A D gene is named only where the DNA matches it firmly. Only some rows state a clone size, as once, few, many or a class for expanded clones.

d_gene,v_gene,abundance,j_gene,CDR3aa,CDR3nt
.,TRBV7-2,.,TRBJ1-4,CASSLGQAEGGKLFF,TGTGCCAGCAGCTTAGGACAGGCCGAAGGGGGAAAACTGTTTTTT
.,TRBV19,.,TRBJ1-5,CASSSHRGQPQHF,TGTGCCAGTAGCTCGCATCGAGGCCAGCCCCAGCATTTT
TRBD1,TRBV5-6,.,TRBJ1-6,CASSLEGQGLRNSPLHF,TGTGCCAGCAGCTTGGAGGGACAGGGTTTACGAAATTCACCCCTCCACTTT
TRBD1,TRBV11-2,.,TRBJ1-2,CASSSPPGQGTNYGYTF,TGTGCCAGCAGCTCACCGCCGGGACAGGGGACTAACTATGGCTACACCTTC
TRBD1,TRBV28,once,TRBJ2-5,CASSLWGQGQETQYF,TGTGCCAGCAGTTTATGGGGACAGGGACAAGAGACCCAGTACTTC
.,TRBV6-5,.,TRBJ1-6,CASSGSPTGNSPLHF,TGTGCCAGCTCCGGGAGCCCTACGGGTAATTCACCCCTCCACTTT
TRBD1,TRBV5-4,.,TRBJ1-1,CASSITGTGGEAFF,TGTGCCAGCAGCATTACCGGGACAGGAGGCGAAGCTTTCTTT
.,TRBV12-5,.,TRBJ1-2,CASGPPTGALGGYTF,TGTGCTAGTGGTCCCCCCACAGGCGCACTGGGTGGCTACACCTTC
.,TRBV3-1/TRBV3-2,.,TRBJ1-2,CASSYGQTILAYGYTF,TGTGCCAGCAGCTACGGACAGACCATTCTAGCCTATGGCTACACCTTC
TRBD1,TRBV6-5,.,TRBJ2-7,CASRVNRGLNYEQYF,TGTGCCAGCAGAGTTAACAGGGGGCTTAACTACGAGCAGTACTTC
TRBD1,TRBV5-1,.,TRBJ2-3,CASSSNPTGGWTDTQYF,TGCGCCAGCAGCTCGAATCCCACAGGGGGGTGGACAGATACGCAGTATTTT
.,TRBV7-6,.,TRBJ1-6,CASSPTQGSNSPLHF,TGTGCCAGCAGCCCCACCCAGGGATCAAATTCACCCCTCCACTTT
TRBD1,TRBV4-2,.,TRBJ2-7,CASSQDSDRGAYEQYF,TGTGCCAGCAGCCAAGATTCAGACAGGGGGGCCTACGAGCAGTACTTC
.,TRBV7-6,.,TRBJ2-7,CASSLAPSGEGYYEQYF,TGTGCCAGCAGCTTAGCCCCCTCAGGGGAGGGTTACTACGAGCAGTACTTC
TRBD1,TRBV5-1,.,TRBJ1-1,CASRPPDRGVPEAFF,TGCGCCAGCAGGCCCCCCGACAGGGGGGTGCCTGAAGCTTTCTTT
.,TRBV6-5,.,TRBJ2-3,CASTNSGRTDTQYF,TGTGCCAGCACGAACAGCGGTCGCACAGATACGCAGTATTTT
.,TRBV5-4,.,TRBJ1-2,CASSLENAYYGYTF,TGTGCCAGCAGCCTAGAGAACGCATACTATGGCTACACCTTC
TRBD2,TRBV7-2,.,TRBJ2-7,CASSQPGLAGGRAPYEQYF,TGTGCCAGCAGTCAACCAGGACTAGCGGGGGGTCGAGCACCCTACGAGCAGTACTTC
.,TRBV6-5,.,TRBJ1-2,CASSHQGFDYGYTF,TGTGCCAGCAGTCATCAGGGATTTGACTATGGCTACACCTTC
TRBD1,TRBV5-4,.,TRBJ1-3,CASSLVGTGIPGNTIYF,TGTGCCAGCAGCTTGGTAGGGACAGGGATCCCTGGAAACACCATATATTTT
TRBD1,TRBV3-1/TRBV3-2,.,TRBJ1-6,CASSHRQGNNSPLHF,TGTGCCAGCAGCCACAGACAGGGAAATAATTCACCCCTCCACTTT
.,TRBV4-1,once,TRBJ2-7,CASSQVAISRLAYEQYF,TGCGCCAGCAGCCAAGTAGCTATTAGTCGGCTGGCCTACGAGCAGTACTTC
.,TRBV19,.,TRBJ1-1,CASSINGAGNTEAFF,TGTGCCAGTAGTATTAATGGGGCAGGGAACACTGAAGCTTTCTTT
TRBD1,TRBV5-6,.,TRBJ1-2,CASSPGQGRFGYTF,TGTGCCAGCAGCCCGGGACAGGGGAGGTTTGGCTACACCTTC
.,TRBV4-1,.,TRBJ1-3,CASSQEGAGSGNTIYF,TGCGCCAGCAGCCAAGAGGGTGCGGGCTCTGGAAACACCATATATTTT
TRBD1,TRBV11-2,.,TRBJ1-2,CASSLEVQGAYGYTF,TGTGCCAGCAGCTTAGAGGTACAGGGGGCGTACGGCTACACCTTC
.,TRBV6-2/TRBV6-3,.,TRBJ1-1,CASSYPSSEAFF,TGTGCCAGCAGTTACCCCTCGAGTGAAGCTTTCTTT
.,TRBV2,.,TRBJ1-5,CASSGQEGQPQHF,TGTGCCAGCAGTGGACAGGAAGGTCAGCCCCAGCATTTT
.,TRBV5-1,.,TRBJ1-5,CASSLAGQPQHF,TGCGCCAGCAGCTTGGCGGGTCAGCCCCAGCATTTT
TRBD2,TRBV9,.,TRBJ2-3,CASSPREGGGSDTQYF,TGTGCCAGCAGCCCACGGGAGGGAGGGGGGTCAGATACGCAGTATTTT
.,TRBV7-2,.,TRBJ1-1,CASSLGLVGNTEAFF,TGTGCCAGCAGCTTGGGACTTGTGGGGAACACTGAAGCTTTCTTT
.,TRBV30,.,TRBJ1-1,CASNTGLTEAFF,TGTGCCTCGAATACAGGGTTAACTGAAGCTTTCTTT
.,TRBV2,.,TRBJ1-3,CASIYTDSGNTIYF,TGTGCCAGCATTTATACTGACTCTGGAAACACCATATATTTT
.,TRBV7-9,.,TRBJ1-5,CASSQKSNQPQHF,TGTGCCAGCAGCCAGAAGAGCAATCAGCCCCAGCATTTT
.,TRBV7-2,.,TRBJ1-2,CASSPIWGRRDVYTF,TGTGCCAGCAGCCCCATCTGGGGGAGGAGAGACGTCTACACCTTC
TRBD1,TRBV5-1,.,TRBJ2-7,CASSLGGLLSYEQYF,TGCGCCAGCAGCTTAGGGGGCCTTCTCTCCTACGAGCAGTACTTC
.,TRBV6-5,.,TRBJ2-7,CASSSNWDSGEQYF,TGTGCCAGCAGTTCTAATTGGGACTCCGGCGAGCAGTACTTC
.,TRBV7-2,once,TRBJ2-7,CASRKGYSIIEQYF,TGTGCCAGCAGAAAAGGTTACAGTATCATCGAGCAGTACTTC
.,TRBV11-2,.,TRBJ1-5,CASSRGPASQPQHF,TGTGCCAGCAGCCGCGGGCCCGCGAGTCAGCCCCAGCATTTT
.,TRBV19,.,TRBJ1-1,CASSMVAGQTEAFF,TGTGCCAGTAGTATGGTGGCAGGGCAAACTGAAGCTTTCTTT
.,TRBV6-1,few,TRBJ2-2,CASSERDSGKFGELFF,TGTGCCAGCAGTGAGCGGGATTCAGGGAAGTTCGGGGAGCTGTTTTTT
TRBD1,TRBV3-1/TRBV3-2,.,TRBJ2-7,CASSPRQGSYEQYF,TGTGCCAGCAGCCCCCGACAGGGATCCTACGAGCAGTACTTC
TRBD2,TRBV25-1,.,TRBJ2-3,CASRLGLAGGRTDTQYF,TGTGCCAGCAGATTGGGGCTAGCGGGGGGGCGGACAGATACGCAGTATTTT
TRBD1,TRBV4-3,once,TRBJ2-3,CASSQGDRGTDTQYF,TGCGCCAGCAGCCAAGGGGACAGGGGCACAGATACGCAGTATTTT
TRBD1,TRBV11-2,.,TRBJ2-4,CASSFGQGGDLAKNIQYF,TGTGCCAGCAGCTTTGGACAGGGTGGGGACCTGGCCAAAAACATTCAGTACTTC
TRBD1,TRBV10-3,.,TRBJ1-1,CAISEFIRQGKVEAFF,TGTGCCATCAGTGAGTTTATCCGACAGGGTAAGGTTGAAGCTTTCTTT
TRBD2,TRBV6-6,.,TRBJ2-5,CASSLLAGDGGTQYF,TGTGCCAGCAGTTTACTAGCGGGGGACGGGGGGACCCAGTACTTC
.,TRBV6-6,.,TRBJ1-6,CASRQGNSPLHF,TGTGCCAGCCGGCAGGGGAATTCACCCCTCCACTTT
.,TRBV7-8,.,TRBJ1-1,CASSLEGGINAEAFF,TGTGCCAGCAGCTTAGAGGGGGGGATTAACGCTGAAGCTTTCTTT
.,TRBV15,.,TRBJ1-1,CATSRGVMGLNTEAFF,TGTGCCACCAGCAGAGGGGTTATGGGCTTGAACACTGAAGCTTTCTTT